Listed below are T cell receptor beta chains from one sample, sequenced in a study of shared clonotypes between healthy human individuals. Produced via immunoSEQ multiplex PCR; TCRdb's table is partial and in-frame only. Of about 990,000 clones detected, around 82% appear once; the ten largest clones hold roughly 0.62%. The sequenced sample was memory CD4+ T cells from PBMCs. Source of these receptors: a man younger than 30 in good health. Some clones in this sample may be carry-over from other donors' samples. Each CDR3 is given without its conserved first and last residue.

v_call cdr3_aa
TRBV10-3 AISASGTSSSNTQY
TRBV5-1 ASSSQGVAHGYT
TRBV7-3 ASSSDRGGGYT
TRBV6-1 ASRPGQNYGYT
TRBV28 ASSFPVNTEAF
TRBV5-1 ASSSGTGGSSGYT
TRBV5-5 ASSPRAGAKNIQY
TRBV9 ASSVDSSSGNTIY
TRBV28 ASSLNQRGDGEQY
TRBV27 ASSLVSPPHEQY
TRBV2 ASSGLAPGELF
TRBV18 ASSRPTSGGINEQF
TRBV19 ASSIWGNTEAF
TRBV6-1 ASSVSLPEQY
TRBV6-5 ASRGRVAGKLF
TRBV5-1 ASSPSGFPTGESGDEQY
TRBV4-1 ASSQDQSRGVNYGYT
TRBV11-2 ASSLGGGRRETQY
TRBV5-4 ASSPSQSVLTDTQY
TRBV9 ASSATIGAANEQF
TRBV28 ASSFGSGYGYT
TRBV11-2 ASSRTENTEAF
TRBV4-3 ASSQTGLAGTGDEQF
TRBV7-3 ASSTRGGAEAF
TRBV25-1 ASSPPGHYGYT
TRBV6-6 ASTRQGNQPQH
TRBV28 ASSNPGGNTGELF
TRBV6-1 ASSETGRAEAF
TRBV18 ASSGRDRADTGELF
TRBV4-3 ASSQGFGGVSTEAF
TRBV18 ASSPPGLQETQY
TRBV7-8 ASSWDRFSYEQY
TRBV11-3 ASSLDAGRDEQF
TRBV7-2 ASSPPGAQRY
TRBV18 ASSRYASGTGDRDEQY
TRBV18 ASSPGGGAPPYEQY
TRBV19 ARHWQAPNEKLF
TRBV28 ASSYLGRPYYGYT
TRBV5-6 ASSSRQGVETQY
TRBV7-8 ASSLAGLVSFSSGANVLT
TRBV5-1 ASSPEGRGSTDTQY
TRBV27 ASSGRSTGSYEQF
TRBV28 ASSLMGGNTEAF
TRBV28 ASSVRPTTGEQY
TRBV19 ASRRTGDMRSLTLNQPQH
TRBV9 ASSVGWDTEAF
TRBV4-2 ASSQGGGNTEAF
TRBV5-4 ASSLAAGGKTQY
TRBV7-9 ASSLGASNEQF
TRBV5-4 ASSRGTEINSPLH
TRBV4-2 ASSHYGTGLVWSQH
TRBV2 ASSVNRELF